This note documents a single T cell receptor (beta chain) sequence. The germline V gene has CDR1 LGHDT and CDR2 YNNKEL (reference sequence). The germline V and J ends were trimmed by 0 bases and 0 bases, with 10 bases remaining between them. This CDR3 region has 16 residues. TCRdb keeps only in-frame clones here, not all; method: immunoSEQ multiplex PCR. This sample has roughly 120,000 clones, with roughly 88% found just once. These data come from a study of control samples from healthy donors and cancer patients. This TCR was sampled from a man aged 40-55 years in good health. Sequencing was carried out using blood. The rearrangement joins TRBV3-1 (or the pseudogene TRBV3-2) to TRBJ2-3, with D unresolved. The CDR3: CASSQEPGLSTDTQYF. For the CDR3, the DNA is TGTGCCAGCAGCCAAGAACCAGGCCTTAGCACAGATACGCAGTATTTT.